This T cell receptor (beta chain) comes out of a study of memory CD4+ T cells and cytomegalovirus serostatus (dated by TCRdb to between 2018 and 2021). Background on the whole study: A total of some 35 healthy Belgian adults, of whom 9 were CMV seropositive and about 24 were CMV seronegative, were included in the cohort. The study sequenced CD4+ memory TCRbeta repertoires of a Belgian cohort with known cytomegalovirus serostatus to replicate a published TCR-based CMV serostatus classifier. Results and caveats for the whole study, not just this receptor: The results were interpreted as suggesting that the CMV-associated TCR signature is largely present in the CD4+ memory repertoire. Unlike the original study, which covered naive and memory CD4+ and CD8+ populations, the Belgian study sequenced only CD4+CD45RO+ memory cells. For CMV serostatus prediction, a median bootstrapped AUC of 0.95 was reached with the original framework, and a median bootstrapped AUC of around 0.9 was reached with a US-trained random forest. The original-framework classifier achieved a median bootstrapped AUC of almost 0.97 with a 95% CI of 0.76-1.00 on the Belgian cohort. Among the 150 to 200 previously reported CMV-associated TCRbeta sequences, 60 to 85 showed up in the CD4+ memory repertoires, with each one found in between one and five individuals.

Trimming at the junction amounts to 2 bases on V and 3 bases on J, and the germline ends lie 11 bases apart. From a lookup of the germline V gene (reference sequence), CDR1 and CDR2 are SGHNT and YYREEE. The CDR3 runs 14 amino acids, cysteine and phenylalanine included. Of all the DNA, just the CDR3 is kept, 42 bases in frame from base 1. Single viable CD3+CD4+CD8-CD45RO+ cells were sorted as memory CD4+ T cells on a FACSAria II. CMV serostatus was assessed using a Roche Elecsys assay, by which serum IgG against CMV pp150, pp28, p38 and p52 was detected. Following thawing, total CD4+ T cells were enriched through positive selection using CD4 magnetic microbeads. The samples came from a separate study whose specific focus was interrogating the CD4+ T cell memory repertoire. Peripheral blood mononuclear cells were isolated and cryopreserved according to standard operating procedures, and serum was stored at -80 degrees C. The staining used CD3-PerCP (BW264/56), CD4-APC (RPA-T4), CD45RO-PE (UCHT1) and CD8-Pacific Orange (3B5) antibodies, and Sytox blue was used to exclude non-viable cells.

As regards this clone: Its antigen specificity is not known. No base quality values were provided; no much bigger clone lies one nucleotide off.

The Quick-DNA Microprep Kit was used to extract genomic DNA from the sorted cells. Amplification of TCRbeta DNA was done with the immunoSEQ hsTCRbeta kit, following the protocol from the manufacturer. TCRbeta libraries were sequenced on an Illumina MiSeq instrument. From the authors' description of their analysis: Removing out-of-frame sequences left some 2,200,000 distinct TCRbeta sequences, an average of about 70,000 per individual. Two values were used to score each individual: the count of about 150 previously reported CMV-associated TCRbeta sequences and the total count of productive distinct TCRbeta sequences. A beta-binomial model was reimplemented in Python, and scikit-learn random forests with default parameters were trained on data from the US cohort. On the Belgian cohort, classifier performance was reported as the median AUC, along with percentile confidence intervals, across 10,000 bootstrap iterations. The clones in this table, taken by TCRdb from immuneACCESS, are in-frame only. Not every clone is retained; where verified, under half of the shortfall comes from an unresolved V gene, and the cause of the rest is unknown. V and J calls and clone size come straight from that table; D and trimming were deduced from the DNA. The sample has 61,000 or so clones on record, around 80% of them singletons. The top ten clones comprise approximately 0.53% of the sample.

Rearrangement joined TRBV5-4 to TRBJ1-2; the D gene is possibly TRBD1, with 5 bases matching. Sequenced input: memory CD4+ T cells from blood. The TCR was taken from an adult in good health and CMV-seronegative. Some clones in this sample may be carry-over from other donors' samples. The nucleotide sequence is given as TGTGCCAGCAGCTTACCCCAAGGGGACTATGGCTACACCTTC. It specifies CASSLPQGDYGYTF.